The present T cell receptor (beta chain) was sequenced within a study of metastatic and nonmetastatic thyroid tumors. Study conclusions and caveats: Significantly higher TCR beta diversity was reportedly seen in malignant thyroid tumors than benign nodules, in blood and tumor.

This CDR3 is built from 15 residues. Germline V gene data show CDR1 as MGHRA and CDR2 as YSYEKL. The germline V and J ends were trimmed by 3 bases and 2 bases, with 14 bases remaining between them. There were no patients who had received any treatment before thyroid surgery. This clone was counted at least ten times. The target antigen is unknown. TCRdb re-clonotyped the PCR reads through MiXCR. This table has about 40,000 clones, about a sixth appearing once. The V call is TRBV4-1, the J call TRBJ2-7; D gene ambiguous. The sample taken for sequencing was blood. This receptor was identified in a female donor with papillary thyroid cancer or a benign thyroid nodule (not recorded which). Some clones in this sample may be carry-over from other donors' samples. In nucleotides, the CDR3 is TGCGCCAGCAGCCACCGGTCCCCAGGCCCCTACGAGCAGTACTTC. It yields the protein CASSHRSPGPYEQYF.